The text below deals with one TCR beta chain. The antigen is undetermined. These data originate in a study of Ad26.COV2.S vaccination and SARS-CoV-2 variants. The CDR3 runs to 17 residues. Clones were read by immunoSEQ multiplex PCR, and TCRdb kept only the in-frame ones, dropping some. The repertoire holds 430,000 or so clones, 80% to 95% seen once, with 9% to 15% in the top ten. Points from the study as a whole: Participants given vaccine showed non-spike TCR breadth similar to that of placebo recipients. There was reportedly substantial breadth in spike-specific CD8+ and CD4+ T cell responses after vaccination.

Treatment reported: about 20 received Ad26.COV2.S at low or high dose, single or two shots; roughly five received placebo; per-sample allocation not given. Vaccine and placebo recipients were sampled on day 63 after the first injection. Specimen: peripheral blood, collected in a trial of Ad26.COV2.S vaccine versus placebo. The chain couples TRBV21-1 to TRBJ2-4; the D segment call TRBD1 is taken from the table without a DNA check. TRBV21-1 is a pseudogene. The receptor was derived from a person aged 18-65 years who received the Ad26.COV2.S COVID-19 vaccine or a placebo. CDR3 bases: TGTGCCAGCAGCAGAGAACGAGACAGGACGTACAAAAACATTCAGTACTTC. Amino acids: CASSRERDRTYKNIQYF.